One and the same sample provided the 31 T cell receptor beta chains below, sequenced in a study of identical twins. TCRdb used MiXCR to reprocess the 5' RACE reads, holding one entry per CDR3 protein. The sample lists 570,000 or so distinct CDR3 sequences; nearly 10% were seen once. These data are also associated with another study on yellow fever vaccine responses in identical twins.

The sequenced material came from PBMCs. Receptors were obtained from a woman aged 18-29 years in good health.

Here the CDR3 reads CASSTLGTLDNEQFF. The CDR3 region has the DNA TGTGCCAGCAGTACCCTCGGGACCCTAGACAATGAGCAGTTCTTC. The chain has TRBV6-1 and TRBJ2-1; D tentatively reads TRBD1 or TRBD2 (5 bases each). Per the germline V gene, CDR1 is MNHNS and CDR2 is SASEGT. CDR3 length equals 15 residues. V lost 5 bases and J 5 bases, leaving 16 bases between the germline ends.

This sequence joins TRBV4-3 and TRBJ1-6; TRBD1 matches 12 bases. CDR3 length: 15 amino acids. Germline V CDR1 and CDR2: LGHNA, YSLEER. J lost 10 bases, V lost 1 base, and 2 bases had no gene match. This CDR3 reads CASSQGDRGRSPLHF. The CDR3 region has the DNA TGCGCCAGCAGCCAAGGGGACAGGGGGCGGTCACCCCTCCACTTT.

This clonotype was seen more than once but under ten times. V usage is TRBV15 and J usage is TRBJ2-2; tentatively, D is TRBD2 (5 bases). CDR1 is LNHNV and CDR2 is YYDKDF in the germline V gene (reference sequence). V shed 1 base and J shed 5 bases, with 8 bases lying between them. The CDR3 extends over 14 amino acids. CDR3 in amino acids: CATSRARGTGELFF. CDR3 sequence (DNA): TGTGCCACCAGCAGAGCTCGGGGTACCGGGGAGCTGTTTTTT.

This chain connects TRBV15 to TRBJ1-2, with D unclear. This CDR3 is 13 amino acids long. Trimming shortened V by 1 base and J by 0 bases, and 3 bases separated the two germline ends. CDR1 and CDR2 (germline): LNHNV, YYDKDF (reference sequence). In nucleotides, the CDR3 is TGTGCCACCAGCAGAGTTCCTAACTATGGCTACACCTTC. Translated, it gives CATSRVPNYGYTF. The complete variable domain, with remaining parts taken from reference TRBV15 and TRBJ1-2, reads DAMVIQNPRYQVTQFGKPVTLSCSQTLNHNVMYWYQQKSSQAPKLLFHYYDKDFNNEADTPDNFQSRRPNTSFCFLDIRSPGLGDTAMYLCATSRVPNYGYTFGSGTRLTVV.

The V call is TRBV18, the J call TRBJ2-1; TRBD2 matches 10 bases. Germline V gene sequence: CDR1 KGHSH, CDR2 LQKENI. The V gene end was trimmed by 3 bases and the J gene end by 5 bases; junction bases not matched to a gene: 7. The CDR3 runs 16 residues. Here the CDR3 reads CASSPVSGRGDNEQFF. Here the CDR3 DNA reads TGTGCCAGCTCACCCGTAAGCGGGAGGGGCGACAATGAGCAGTTCTTC.

This clonotype appeared many times. The rearrangement uses TRBV2 and TRBJ1-5; D might be TRBD1 (6 bases). This CDR3 has 15 residues. CDR1 SNHLY and CDR2 FYNNEI come from the germline V gene. Trimming removed 0 bases from V and 4 bases from J, with 10 bases in between. In nucleotides, the CDR3 is TGTGCCAGCAGTGAAGCAAGAAGGGGGAATCAGCCCCAGCATTTT. Encoded protein: CASSEARRGNQPQHF.

This clonotype was observed a few times. The chain has TRBV5-6 and TRBJ2-3; tentatively, D is TRBD1 (5 bases). V dropped 0 bases and J dropped 4 bases, with 12 bases sitting between them. This CDR3 contains 15 residues. The germline V gene has CDR1 SGHDT and CDR2 YYEEEE. The CDR3 DNA reads TGTGCCAGCAGCTTGGCCTTGACAGCTGCAGATACGCAGTATTTT. Translating gives CASSLALTAADTQYF.

Only a few counts were recorded for this clonotype. The rearrangement links TRBV6-5 to TRBJ1-2, with D perhaps TRBD1 (5 bases). The CDR3 runs to 12 residues. V lost 6 bases and J 7 bases, leaving 12 bases between the germline ends. The germline V gene encodes CDR1 MNHEY and CDR2 SVGAGI. CDR3 nucleotides: TGTGCCAGCAGCTGGGACGGTCGTGGCTACACCTTC. It translates to CASSWDGRGYTF.

This clonotype was counted at least ten times. This CDR3 is CASSPRDGLNEKLFF. CDR3 DNA sequence: TGCGCCAGCAGCCCCCGGGACGGTCTAAATGAAAAACTGTTTTTT. The rearrangement uses TRBV4-3 and TRBJ1-4; weak D call: TRBD1 (5 bases). The length of the CDR3 is 15 residues. The V end lost 4 bases, the J end lost 5 bases, and 14 bases lay between the germline ends. From germline, CDR1 is LGHNA and CDR2 YSLEER.

V gene TRBV7-8 combines with J gene TRBJ2-2; 8 nucleotides align to TRBD2. V lost 0 bases and J lost 5; bases outside the gene matches: 5. CDR3 size: 16 residues. Germline assignment: CDR1 SGHVS and CDR2 FQNEAQ. The CDR3 protein is CASSLATGGRTGELFF. CDR3 DNA: TGTGCCAGCAGCTTAGCGACGGGAGGGAGGACCGGGGAGCTGTTTTTT.

In this sample, this clonotype turned up a few times. The rearrangement joins TRBV6-2 or TRBV6-3 to TRBJ2-3; TRBD2 aligns across 16 bases. Germline-derived CDR1 and CDR2 are MNHEY and SVGEGT. There are 17 residues in the CDR3. Trimming cost V 6 bases and J 4 bases; bases outside gene matches: 7. The CDR3 loop reads CASSPPGLAGGADTQYF. As DNA, the CDR3 is TGTGCCAGCAGCCCACCGGGACTAGCGGGAGGGGCAGATACGCAGTATTTT.

This clonotype was recorded a few times. This may arise from a read error, as a much more abundant clone is one base away. This CDR3 is CASSLEEAYEQYF. In DNA, the CDR3 is TGCGCCAGCAGCTTGGAGGAGGCCTACGAGCAGTACTTC. The chain has TRBV5-1 and TRBJ2-7, with a possible D match to TRBD2 (5 bases). Germline assignment: CDR1 SGHRS and CDR2 YFSETQ. This CDR3 spans 13 amino acids. The germline V and J ends were trimmed by 0 bases and 2 bases, with 6 bases remaining between them.

This clonotype was observed at least ten times. The chain is built from TRBV6-2 or TRBV6-3 and TRBJ2-1; D perhaps matches TRBD2 (6 bases). The CDR3 has 16 residues. V was trimmed by 4 bases and J by 2 bases, leaving 15 bases between them. Looked up from germline, CDR1 is MNHEY and CDR2 is SVGEGT. CDR3 DNA: TGTGCCAGCAGTTCTCAATTGCGGGGAGCCTACAATGAGCAGTTCTTC. It yields the protein CASSSQLRGAYNEQFF.

The chain's CDR3 is CASSLSGRGNTEAFF. DNA for the CDR3: TGTGCCAGCAGTTTATCGGGCAGGGGGAACACTGAAGCTTTCTTT. The gene calls are TRBV27 and TRBJ1-1, with D perhaps matching TRBD1 (6 bases). The CDR3 extends over 15 amino acids. Trimming removed 0 bases from V and 1 base from J, with 9 bases in between. Germline V gives CDR1 MNHEY, CDR2 SMNVEV (reference sequence).

This clonotype appeared a few times. V usage is TRBV4-3 and J usage is TRBJ2-1, with D hard to call. From germline, CDR1 is LGHNA and CDR2 YSLEER. This CDR3 comprises 14 residues. Trimming pared 4 bases from V and 8 bases from J, leaving 15 bases between. The CDR3 loop reads CASSPLIGRDEQFF. DNA of the CDR3: TGCGCCAGCAGCCCACTTATCGGACGAGATGAGCAGTTCTTC.

In its sample, this clonotype was seen many times. The rearrangement links TRBV12-3 or TRBV12-4 to TRBJ2-1, with 10 nucleotides matching TRBD2. The ends lost 5 bases at V and 7 bases at J; junction bases unmatched: 8. The length of the CDR3 is 15 residues. CDR3 in DNA: TGTGCCAGCAGTGGGGGACTAGCGATTCGGAATGAGCAGTTCTTC. This gives the protein CASSGGLAIRNEQFF.

This clonotype was found a few times. This chain connects TRBV6-2 or TRBV6-3 to TRBJ2-7; D remains ambiguous. Trimming stripped 5 bases from V and 3 bases from J, with 5 bases between. The germline gives CDR1 MNHEY, CDR2 SVGEGT. The CDR3 has 11 residues. The CDR3 bases are TGTGCCAGCAGTAACTTCTACGAGCAGTACTTC. Amino acid sequence: CASSNFYEQYF.

In its sample, this clonotype was seen a few times. CDR3 residues: CASSLPPTSGPNTGELFF. The CDR3 coding sequence is TGTGCCAGCAGCTTGCCTCCGACTAGCGGACCGAACACCGGGGAGCTGTTTTTT. V usage is TRBV7-4 and J usage is TRBJ2-2, with 9 bases identical to TRBD2. This CDR3 has 18 residues. Unmatched junction bases numbered 8, after V lost 3 bases and J lost 0 bases. CDR1 is SGHVT, CDR2 SQSDAQ, per germline.

This clonotype was seen only a few times. The chain uses TRBV20-1 and TRBJ2-7; a weak D match, TRBD2 (6 bases). From germline, CDR1 is DFQATT and CDR2 SNEGSKA (reference sequence). V was trimmed by 5 bases and J by 3 bases, leaving 14 bases between them. The CDR3 runs to 13 residues. The CDR3 is CSAPLGGLYEQYF. The CDR3 DNA reads as TGCAGTGCTCCGTTAGGAGGGCTCTACGAGCAGTACTTC.

This clonotype was seen a few times. This chain uses TRBV27 with TRBJ2-5; TRBD2 might be the D (6 bases). CDR1 and CDR2 (germline): MNHEY, SMNVEV (reference sequence). V lost 1 base and J 4 bases, leaving 22 bases between the germline ends. The CDR3 covers 18 residues. CDR3 DNA: TGTGCCAGCAGTTTATTGGGAGTAGCGGCAGTGATGAGAGAGACCCAGTACTTC. Its protein is CASSLLGVAAVMRETQYF.

This chain connects TRBV7-9 to TRBJ2-5, with 7 bases that match TRBD2. V dropped 1 base and J dropped 7; count of bases not matched to a gene: 6. Germline V gene sequence: CDR1 SEHNR, CDR2 FQNEAQ (reference sequence). This CDR3 contains 14 residues. CDR3 nucleotides: TGTGCCAGCAGCTTAGTCGCCTCGGGGGGGACCCAGTACTTC. Encoded protein: CASSLVASGGTQYF.

V usage is TRBV7-9 and J usage is TRBJ2-2; 8 bases agree with TRBD2. Germline V gives CDR1 SEHNR, CDR2 FQNEAQ (reference sequence). The junction had 10 bases not matched to a gene; V was cut back by 4 bases and J by 6 bases. The CDR3 is made up of 16 amino acids. CDR3 sequence reads: CASSSSTSVRAGELFF. Here the CDR3 DNA reads TGTGCCAGCAGCTCTTCGACTAGCGTAAGGGCCGGGGAGCTGTTTTTT.

This clonotype was counted a few times. The J gene is TRBJ2-1, the V gene TRBV7-2; 14 bases map to TRBD2. Germline CDR1 reads SGHTA; CDR2 reads FQGNSA. With 3 bases clipped from V and 1 base from J, the junction kept 8 bases outside the gene matches. CDR3 length: 19 residues. For the CDR3, the DNA is TGTGCCAGCAGCTTTGCGGGACTAGCGGGGGCCCGGTCCTACAATGAGCAGTTCTTC. The encoded protein is CASSFAGLAGARSYNEQFF.

This clonotype was counted between two and nine times. V and J are TRBV20-1 and TRBJ2-1; 7 bases agree with TRBD2. Per germline, CDR1 DFQATT and CDR2 SNEGSKA (reference sequence). V gave up 2 bases and J gave up 5 bases; unmatched junction bases: 6. The length of the CDR3 is 14 residues. CDR3: CSARSSGPNNEQFF. For the CDR3, the DNA is TGCAGTGCTAGATCTAGCGGTCCCAACAATGAGCAGTTCTTC.

The gene calls are TRBV5-1 and TRBJ2-1; D may be TRBD2 (5 bases). The CDR3 has 15 amino acids. V was clipped by 1 base and J by 4 bases, with 12 bases between them. Per the germline V gene, CDR1 is SGHRS and CDR2 is YFSETQ. CDR3 sequence reads: CASSLRGINYNEQFF. The CDR3 DNA is TGCGCCAGCAGCTTGCGAGGGATTAATTACAATGAGCAGTTCTTC.

This sequence joins TRBV6-1 and TRBJ1-1, with D maybe TRBD1 (6 bases). The CDR3 has 13 amino acids. Trimming removed 3 bases from V and 3 bases from J, with 8 bases in between. Germline loops: CDR1 MNHNS, CDR2 SASEGT. For the CDR3, the DNA is TGTGCCAGCAGTGACGACAGGTACACTGAAGCTTTCTTT. Protein product: CASSDDRYTEAFF.

This clonotype was seen repeatedly, ten times or more. This chain joins TRBV3-1 and TRBJ2-5, with 8 bases matching TRBD1. The V and J ends lost 6 bases and 4 bases, in that order; junction bases with no gene match: 4. Germline CDR1 and CDR2: LGHDT and YNNKEL (reference sequence). The CDR3 runs 13 residues. CDR3 region: CASRDRETETQYF. DNA for the CDR3: TGTGCCAGCAGGGACAGGGAGACAGAGACCCAGTACTTC.

This clonotype was recorded at least ten times. This chain links TRBV20-1 with TRBJ2-1; D is unclear. This CDR3 has 10 residues. The V gene lost 6 bases and the J gene lost 8 bases, with 8 bases spanning the gap. Germline CDR1 reads DFQATT; CDR2 reads SNEGSKA (reference sequence). CDR3 in amino acids: CSAERDEQFF. Written as DNA, the CDR3 is TGCAGTGCGGAACGGGATGAGCAGTTCTTC.

This clonotype was seen many times. The chain carries TRBV13 and TRBJ2-1; no clear D gene. Trimming shortened V by 1 base and J by 3 bases, and 7 bases separated the two germline ends. There are 14 residues in the CDR3. Germline V CDR1 and CDR2: PRHDT, FYEKMQ (reference sequence). CDR3 sequence: CASSLEAVYNEQFF. The CDR3 DNA reads as TGTGCCAGCAGCTTAGAGGCAGTCTACAATGAGCAGTTCTTC.

This clonotype came up a few times. The rearrangement uses TRBV7-6 and TRBJ2-5; either TRBD1 or TRBD2 may supply D (6 bases each). This CDR3 comprises 15 residues. The V gene lost 5 bases and the J gene lost 5 bases, with 18 bases spanning the gap. Germline V CDR1 and CDR2: SGHVS, FNYEAQ. The CDR3 nucleotides read TGTGCCAGCAGCGCCTCGGGGGCCAGGGAGGAGACCCAGTACTTC. Translated: CASSASGAREETQYF. The variable domain in full, with the rest retrieved from reference TRBV7-6 and TRBJ2-5, is GAGVSQSPRYKVTKRGQDVALRCDPISGHVSLYWYRQALGQGPEFLTYFNYEAQQDKSGLPNDRFSAERPEGSISTLTIQRTEQRDSAMYRCASSASGAREETQYFGPGTRLLVL.

This rearrangement joins TRBV15 to TRBJ2-4; D is possibly TRBD1 or TRBD2 (5 bases each). The CDR3 covers 18 residues. V was clipped by 5 bases and J by 0 bases, with 20 bases between them. Germline lookup yields CDR1 LNHNV and CDR2 YYDKDF (reference sequence). The CDR3 is CATSRTDGTNLAKNIQYF. The CDR3 region has the DNA TGTGCCACCAGCCGTACCGACGGGACGAATCTAGCCAAAAACATTCAGTACTTC.